This entry describes one T cell receptor (beta chain). This entry is derived from a study of shared clonotypes between healthy human individuals. Libraries were prepared by immunoSEQ multiplex PCR; TCRdb keeps only in-frame clonotypes and omits some of them. The sample records over 2 million clones, roughly 92% being singletons. The sequencing sample was made of naive CD4+ T cells from PBMCs. The subset was: CD45RA+ positively selected. This TCR derives from a man younger than 35 in good health. Some clones in this sample may be carry-over from other donors' samples.

The CDR3 coding sequence is TGTGCCAGCAGCTTAGACGGTGGCGCGGAGCTGTTTTTT. Residues: CASSLDGGAELFF. The genes are TRBV7-9 and TRBJ2-2; no definite D call. The CDR3 runs 13 residues. V shed 1 base and J shed 10 bases, with 10 bases lying between them. CDR1 is SEHNR and CDR2 is FQNEAQ in the germline V gene (reference sequence).